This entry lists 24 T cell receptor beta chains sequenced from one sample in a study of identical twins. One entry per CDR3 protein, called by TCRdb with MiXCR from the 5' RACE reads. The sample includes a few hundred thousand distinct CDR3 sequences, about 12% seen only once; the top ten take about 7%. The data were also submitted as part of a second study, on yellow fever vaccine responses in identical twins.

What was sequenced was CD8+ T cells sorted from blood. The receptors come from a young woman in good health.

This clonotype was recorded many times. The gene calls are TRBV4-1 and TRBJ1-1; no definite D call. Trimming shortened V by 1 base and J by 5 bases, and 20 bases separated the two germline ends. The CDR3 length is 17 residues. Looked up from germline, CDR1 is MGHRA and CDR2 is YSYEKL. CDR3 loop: CASSQVSGGVETTEAFF. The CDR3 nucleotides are TGCGCCAGCAGCCAAGTTTCAGGAGGTGTCGAAACGACTGAAGCTTTCTTT.

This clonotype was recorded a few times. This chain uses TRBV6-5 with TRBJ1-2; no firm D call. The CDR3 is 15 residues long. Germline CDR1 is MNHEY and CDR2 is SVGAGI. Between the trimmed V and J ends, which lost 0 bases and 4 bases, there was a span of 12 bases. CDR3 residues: CASSYSMGSLYGYTF. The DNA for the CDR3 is TGTGCCAGCAGTTACTCGATGGGTTCCCTCTATGGCTACACCTTC.

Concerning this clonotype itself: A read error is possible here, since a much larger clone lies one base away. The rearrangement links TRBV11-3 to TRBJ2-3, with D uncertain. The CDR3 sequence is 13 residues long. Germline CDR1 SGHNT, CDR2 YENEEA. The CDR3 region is CACSYDTTDTQYF. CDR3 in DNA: TGTGCCTGCAGCTACGACACCACAGATACGCAGTATTTT.

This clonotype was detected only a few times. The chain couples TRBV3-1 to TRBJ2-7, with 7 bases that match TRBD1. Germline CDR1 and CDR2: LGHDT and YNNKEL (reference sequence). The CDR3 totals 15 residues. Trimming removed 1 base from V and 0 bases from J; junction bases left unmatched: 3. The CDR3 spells CASSQGGTDSYEQYF. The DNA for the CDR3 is TGTGCCAGCAGCCAAGGGGGGACAGACTCCTACGAGCAGTACTTC.

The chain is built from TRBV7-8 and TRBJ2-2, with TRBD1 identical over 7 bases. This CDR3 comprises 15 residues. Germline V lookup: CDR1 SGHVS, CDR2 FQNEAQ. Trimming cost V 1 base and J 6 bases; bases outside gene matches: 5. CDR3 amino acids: CASSLDRGFAGELFF. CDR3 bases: TGTGCCAGCAGCTTAGACAGGGGATTCGCCGGGGAGCTGTTTTTT.

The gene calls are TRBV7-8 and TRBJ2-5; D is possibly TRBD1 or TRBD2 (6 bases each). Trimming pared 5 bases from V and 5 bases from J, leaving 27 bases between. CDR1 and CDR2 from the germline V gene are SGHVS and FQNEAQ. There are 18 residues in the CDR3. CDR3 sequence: CASSRPLSGGPIRETQYF. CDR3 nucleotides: TGTGCCAGCAGCCGCCCTTTGTCCGGGGGCCCGATCAGGGAGACCCAGTACTTC.

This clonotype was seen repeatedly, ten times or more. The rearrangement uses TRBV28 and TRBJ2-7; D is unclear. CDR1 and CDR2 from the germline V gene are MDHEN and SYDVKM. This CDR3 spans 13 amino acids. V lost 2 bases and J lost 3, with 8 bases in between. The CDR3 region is CASSLDGFYEQYF. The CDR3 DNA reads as TGTGCCAGCAGTTTAGACGGATTCTACGAGCAGTACTTC. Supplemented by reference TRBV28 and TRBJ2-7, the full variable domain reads DVKVTQSSRYLVKRTGEKVFLECVQDMDHENMFWYRQDPGLGLRLIYFSYDVKMKEKGDIPEGYSVSREKKERFSLILESASTNQTSMYLCASSLDGFYEQYFGPGTRLTVT.

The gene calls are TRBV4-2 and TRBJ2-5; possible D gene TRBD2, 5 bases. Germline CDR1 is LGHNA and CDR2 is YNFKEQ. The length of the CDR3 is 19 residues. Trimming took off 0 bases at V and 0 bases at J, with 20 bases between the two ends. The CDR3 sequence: CASSQDLTTGTSYQETQYF. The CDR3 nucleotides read TGTGCCAGCAGCCAAGACCTTACCACGGGAACTTCGTACCAAGAGACCCAGTACTTC.

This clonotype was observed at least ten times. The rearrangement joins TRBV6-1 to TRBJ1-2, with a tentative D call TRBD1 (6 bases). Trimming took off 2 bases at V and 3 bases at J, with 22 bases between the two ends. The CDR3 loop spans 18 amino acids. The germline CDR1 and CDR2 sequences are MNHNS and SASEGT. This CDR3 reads CASSEPTQGYALDYGYTF. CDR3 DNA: TGTGCCAGCAGTGAACCAACACAGGGTTACGCCCTGGACTATGGCTACACCTTC.

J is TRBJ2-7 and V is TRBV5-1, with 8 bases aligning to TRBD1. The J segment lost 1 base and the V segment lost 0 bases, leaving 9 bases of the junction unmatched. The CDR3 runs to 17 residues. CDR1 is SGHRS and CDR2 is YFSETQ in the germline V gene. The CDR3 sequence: CASSLAPLDRESYEQYF. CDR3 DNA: TGCGCCAGCAGCTTGGCCCCGCTGGACAGGGAATCCTACGAGCAGTACTTC.

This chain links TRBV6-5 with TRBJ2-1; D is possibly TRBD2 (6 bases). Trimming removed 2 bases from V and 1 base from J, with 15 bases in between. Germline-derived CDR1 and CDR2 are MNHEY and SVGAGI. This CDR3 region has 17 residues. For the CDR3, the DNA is TGTGCCAGCAGTTACGCGATTCGGGAGTGGTCCTACAATGAGCAGTTCTTC. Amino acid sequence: CASSYAIREWSYNEQFF.

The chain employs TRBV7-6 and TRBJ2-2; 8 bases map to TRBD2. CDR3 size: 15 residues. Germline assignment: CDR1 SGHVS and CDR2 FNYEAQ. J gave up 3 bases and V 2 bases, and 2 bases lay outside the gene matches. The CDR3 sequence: CASSLILADTGELFF. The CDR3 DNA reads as TGTGCCAGCAGCTTAATACTAGCGGACACCGGGGAGCTGTTTTTT.

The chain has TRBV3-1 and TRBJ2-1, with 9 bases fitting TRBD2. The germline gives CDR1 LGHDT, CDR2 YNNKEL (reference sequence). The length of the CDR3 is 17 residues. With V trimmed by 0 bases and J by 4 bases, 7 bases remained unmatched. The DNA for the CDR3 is TGTGCCAGCAGCCAAGAGGGACTAGCTTGGGGTTACAATGAGCAGTTCTTC. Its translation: CASSQEGLAWGYNEQFF.

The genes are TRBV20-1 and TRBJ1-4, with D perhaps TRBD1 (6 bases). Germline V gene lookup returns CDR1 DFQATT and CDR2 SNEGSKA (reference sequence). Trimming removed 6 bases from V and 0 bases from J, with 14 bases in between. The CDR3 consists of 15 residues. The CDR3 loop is CSANDRKSTNEKLFF. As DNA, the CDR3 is TGCAGTGCAAACGACAGGAAATCAACTAATGAAAAACTGTTTTTT.

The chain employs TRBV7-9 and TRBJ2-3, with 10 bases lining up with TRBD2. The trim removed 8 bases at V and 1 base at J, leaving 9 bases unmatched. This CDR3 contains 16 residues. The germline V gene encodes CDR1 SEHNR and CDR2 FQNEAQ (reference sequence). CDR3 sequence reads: CASWSGGAAGTDTQYF. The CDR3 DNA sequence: TGTGCCAGCTGGAGCGGGGGGGCCGCCGGCACAGATACGCAGTATTTT.

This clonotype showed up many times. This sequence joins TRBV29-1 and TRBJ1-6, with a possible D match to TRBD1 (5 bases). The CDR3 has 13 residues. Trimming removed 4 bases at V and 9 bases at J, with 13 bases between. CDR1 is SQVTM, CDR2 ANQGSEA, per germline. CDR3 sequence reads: CSVASGEGSPLHF. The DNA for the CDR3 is TGCAGCGTTGCGTCGGGGGAAGGTTCACCCCTCCACTTT. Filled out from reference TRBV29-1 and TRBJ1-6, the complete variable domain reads SAVISQKPSRDICQRGTSLTIQCQVDSQVTMMFWYRQQPGQSLTLIATANQGSEATYESGFVIDKFPISRPNLTFSTLTVSNMSPEDSSIYLCSVASGEGSPLHFGNGTRLTVT.

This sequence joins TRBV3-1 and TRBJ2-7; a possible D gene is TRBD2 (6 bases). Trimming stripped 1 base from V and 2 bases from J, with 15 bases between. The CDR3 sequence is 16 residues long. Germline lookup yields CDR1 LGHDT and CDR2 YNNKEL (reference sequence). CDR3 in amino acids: CASSQVRDSSAYEQYF. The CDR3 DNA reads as TGTGCCAGCAGCCAAGTCAGGGACTCCAGTGCCTACGAGCAGTACTTC.

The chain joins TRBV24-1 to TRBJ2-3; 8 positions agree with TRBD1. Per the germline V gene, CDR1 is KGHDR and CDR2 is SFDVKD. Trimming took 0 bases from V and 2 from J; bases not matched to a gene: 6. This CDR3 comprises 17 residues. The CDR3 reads CATSDLRQGAITDTQYF. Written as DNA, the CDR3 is TGTGCCACCAGTGATTTGCGCCAGGGGGCTATCACAGATACGCAGTATTTT.

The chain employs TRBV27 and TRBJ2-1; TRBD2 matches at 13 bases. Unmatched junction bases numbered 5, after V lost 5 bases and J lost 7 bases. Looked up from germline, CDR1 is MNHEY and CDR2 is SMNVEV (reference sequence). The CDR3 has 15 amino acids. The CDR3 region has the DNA TGTGCCAGCAGTAAGGGACTAGCGGGAATTAATGAGCAGTTCTTC. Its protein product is CASSKGLAGINEQFF.

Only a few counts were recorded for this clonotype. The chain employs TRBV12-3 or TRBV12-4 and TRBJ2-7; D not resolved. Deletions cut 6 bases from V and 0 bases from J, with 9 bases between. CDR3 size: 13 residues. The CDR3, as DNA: TGTGCCAGCAGCACCCATCGCTCCTACGAGCAGTACTTC. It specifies CASSTHRSYEQYF.

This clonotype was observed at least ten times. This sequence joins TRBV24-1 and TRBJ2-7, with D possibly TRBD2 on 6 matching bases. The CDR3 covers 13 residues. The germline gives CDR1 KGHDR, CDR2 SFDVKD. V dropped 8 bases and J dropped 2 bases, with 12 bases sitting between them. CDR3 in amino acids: CATKHGGTYEQYV. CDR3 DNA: TGTGCCACCAAACACGGGGGAACCTACGAGCAGTACGTC.

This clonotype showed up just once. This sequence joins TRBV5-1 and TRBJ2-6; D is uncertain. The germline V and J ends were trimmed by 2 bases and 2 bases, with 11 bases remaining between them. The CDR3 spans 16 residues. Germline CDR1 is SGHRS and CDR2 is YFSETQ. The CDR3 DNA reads TGCGCCAGCAGCTTTAGGGTCGGCACTGGGGCCAACGTCCTGACTTTC. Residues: CASSFRVGTGANVLTF. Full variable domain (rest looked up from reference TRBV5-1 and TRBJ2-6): KAGVTQTPRYLIKTRGQQVTLSCSPISGHRSVSWYQQTPGQGLQFLFEYFSETQRNKGNFPGRFSGRQFSNSRSEMNVSTLELGDSALYLCASSFRVGTGANVLTFGAGSRLTVL.

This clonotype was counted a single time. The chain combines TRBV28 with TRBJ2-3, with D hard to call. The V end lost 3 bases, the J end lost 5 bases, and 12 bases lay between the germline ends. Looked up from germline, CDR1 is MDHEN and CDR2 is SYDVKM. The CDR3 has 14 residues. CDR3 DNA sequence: TGTGCCAGCAGTTTTCTACCTAACGGAGATACGCAGTATTTT. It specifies CASSFLPNGDTQYF.

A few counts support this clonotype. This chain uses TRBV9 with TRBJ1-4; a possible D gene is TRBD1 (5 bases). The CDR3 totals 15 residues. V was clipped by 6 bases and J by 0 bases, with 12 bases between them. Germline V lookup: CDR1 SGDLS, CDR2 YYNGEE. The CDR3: CASNEWGSTNEKLFF. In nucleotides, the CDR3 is TGTGCCAGCAACGAATGGGGGTCAACTAATGAAAAACTGTTTTTT. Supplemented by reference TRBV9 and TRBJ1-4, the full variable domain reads DSGVTQTPKHLITATGQRVTLRCSPRSGDLSVYWYQQSLDQGLQFLIQYYNGEERAKGNILERFSAQQFPDLHSELNLSSLELGDSALYFCASNEWGSTNEKLFFGSGTQLSVL.